Each of the 25 T cell receptor beta chains below was sequenced from the same sample in a study of prognosis after radiotherapy for stage I lung cancer. Starting from genomic DNA, TCR beta CDR3 was amplified through two-round multiplex PCR. Primers (each specific to one TRBV or TRBJ gene) were used in first-round PCR. TCRdb reprocessed the multiplex PCR reads via MiXCR and lists one record per CDR3 protein. Of some 60,000 distinct CDR3 sequences listed, 26% were seen once; the top ten hold around 6.9%. The specimen was PBMCs, collected before or after stereotactic body radiation therapy (not recorded which). Source of these receptors: a donor over 45 with non-small cell lung cancer.

The sample holds many counts of this clonotype. J is TRBJ1-6 and V is TRBV2; no clear D. Per the germline V gene, CDR1 is SNHLY and CDR2 is FYNNEI. Trimming took 3 bases from V and 8 from J, leaving 14 bases between them. The CDR3 has 15 residues. The CDR3 here is CASSEGWARDSPLHF. The CDR3 DNA reads TGTGCCAGCAGTGAGGGGTGGGCTCGGGATTCACCCCTCCACTTT. Full variable domain (rest looked up from reference TRBV2 and TRBJ1-6): EPEVTQTPSHQVTQMGQEVILRCVPISNHLYFYWYRQILGQKVEFLVSFYNNEISEKSEIFDDQFSVERPDGSNFTLKIRSTKLEDSAMYFCASSEGWARDSPLHFGNGTRLTVT.

A note on this clonotype: This likely came from a read error, as a far larger clone is one base away. The V and J genes are TRBV6-9 and TRBJ1-1, with D perhaps TRBD1 (5 bases). Germline CDR1 reads MNHGY; CDR2 reads SVAAGI. The CDR3 spans 14 residues. Written as DNA, the CDR3 is TGTGCCAGCAGTTACGACAGCCTTAACACTGAAGATTTCTTT. This codes for CASSYDSLNTEDFF.

A remark on this clonotype: The germline gene is not matched at one end of the junction; a read error may be the cause. The CDR3 here is CASKEVSYYNGQFF. CDR3 nucleotides: TGTGCCAGCAAAGAAGTTTCTTATTACAATGGGCAGTTCTTC. V gene TRBV6-2 or TRBV6-3 combines with J gene TRBJ2-1; no reliable D call. This CDR3 has 14 residues. Germline CDR1 MNHEY, CDR2 SVGEGT.

This clonotype came up many times. The chain couples TRBV11-1 to TRBJ2-7; TRBD1 aligns across 10 bases. Germline trimming cut 5 bases from V and 5 bases from J; bases unmatched to any gene: 9. This CDR3 comprises 15 residues. Looked up from germline, CDR1 is SGHAT and CDR2 is FQDESV (reference sequence). The CDR3 region has the DNA TGTGCCAGCAGCAAGAGGGACAGGGGCGAGGACGAGCAGTACTTC. The encoded protein is CASSKRDRGEDEQYF.

This clonotype showed up many times. CDR3 DNA: TGTGCCAGCAGTTCTACCTCCATGGGCGCTGGAAACACCATATATTTT. Translating gives CASSSTSMGAGNTIYF. The chain has TRBV11-3 and TRBJ1-3; no definite D call. Germline CDR1 SGHNT, CDR2 YENEEA. The CDR3 length is 16 residues. Trimming cost V 6 bases and J 2 bases, with 17 bases left between them.

In the case of this clonotype: A much larger clone lies a single base off, so this may be a read error. The CDR3, as DNA: TGCAGTGCAAACCGACAGCCGAGCCCCTACGAGCAGTACTTC. It is translated as CSANRQPSPYEQYF. The chain links TRBV20-1 to TRBJ2-7, with D possibly TRBD1 on 5 matching bases. The CDR3 totals 14 residues. Trimming stripped 6 bases from V and 2 bases from J, with 17 bases between. Germline V lookup: CDR1 DFQATT, CDR2 SNEGSKA (reference sequence).

Ten or more counts support this clonotype. The genes are TRBV5-1 and TRBJ2-5; 9 positions match TRBD2. V trimming: 0 bases; J trimming: 4 bases; junction bases outside the gene matches: 7. This CDR3 is built from 16 residues. Germline CDR1 and CDR2: SGHRS and YFSETQ. The DNA of the CDR3 is TGCGCCAGCAGCTTGGAGGCGGGGGGGCTCAGAGAGACCCAGTACTTC. As protein: CASSLEAGGLRETQYF.

The rearrangement links TRBV6-1 to TRBJ1-4, with 8 bases aligning to TRBD1. The germline CDR1 and CDR2 sequences are MNHNS and SASEGT. This CDR3 is 19 amino acids long. J gave up 5 bases and V 4 bases, and 18 bases lay outside the gene matches. CDR3 in DNA: TGTGCCAGCAGTGCCAAGGACATTTACTACAGGGGGAAGAATGAAAAACTGTTTTTT. It codes for CASSAKDIYYRGKNEKLFF.

This clonotype has at least ten counts. This chain connects TRBV5-1 to TRBJ2-3, with D unresolved. Trimming took 0 bases from V and 1 from J, leaving 9 bases between them. CDR1 is SGHRS and CDR2 is YFSETQ in the germline V gene. The CDR3 is 15 amino acids. As DNA, the CDR3 is TGCGCCAGCAGCTTGGTGGAGTCGGGCACAGATACGCAGTATTTT. Its protein product is CASSLVESGTDTQYF.

The chain combines TRBV12-3 or TRBV12-4 with TRBJ1-5; TRBD1 might be the D (5 bases). Trimming stripped 1 base from V and 1 base from J, with 17 bases between. The CDR3 length is 18 residues. The CDR3 DNA follows: TGTGCCAGCAGTTTAGGGTGCGGGGCGGGGGTAAGCAATCAGCCCCAGCATTTT. Translation gives CASSLGCGAGVSNQPQHF.

This clonotype was recorded at least ten times. This sequence joins TRBV6-1 and TRBJ1-4; D perhaps matches TRBD1 (6 bases). This CDR3 has 14 amino acids. V lost 5 bases and J lost 8, with 15 bases in between. Germline V gene sequence: CDR1 MNHNS, CDR2 SASEGT. CDR3 in amino acids: CASSTSGEGEKLFF. The CDR3 DNA follows: TGTGCCAGCAGTACCTCAGGGGAGGGCGAAAAACTGTTTTTT.

Comments on this clonotype: One junction end does not reproduce the germline sequence, and a read error may be involved. The V gene is TRBV6-5, the J gene TRBJ2-5; 11 bases are a match to TRBD2. The germline V gene has CDR1 MNHEY and CDR2 SVGAGI. The CDR3 runs 17 residues. The CDR3 sequence: CASSYYLTSGEKETPYF. CDR3 DNA sequence: TGTGCCAGCAGTTACTACCTGACTAGCGGGGAAAAAGAGACCCCGTACTTC.

The chain has TRBV7-9 and TRBJ1-2, with D possibly TRBD1 on 5 matching bases. Looked up from germline, CDR1 is SEHNR and CDR2 is FQNEAQ (reference sequence). Trimming took off 5 bases at V and 0 bases at J, with 13 bases between the two ends. The CDR3 sequence is 15 residues long. The CDR3 loop is CASSPRVRPNYGYTF. In nucleotides, the CDR3 is TGTGCCAGCAGCCCCAGGGTCAGGCCTAACTATGGCTACACCTTC.

This clonotype was counted at least ten times. The J gene is TRBJ2-3, the V gene TRBV29-1, with D perhaps TRBD2 (6 bases). CDR1 is SQVTM and CDR2 is ANQGSEA in the germline V gene. V shed 8 bases and J shed 0 bases, with 18 bases lying between them. This CDR3 spans 15 amino acids. CDR3 sequence: CSLNGGEASTDTQYF. CDR3 coding DNA: TGCAGCCTCAACGGGGGTGAAGCGAGCACAGATACGCAGTATTTT.

This clonotype was counted many times. This rearrangement joins TRBV20-1 to TRBJ2-7; D unclear. The germline gives CDR1 DFQATT, CDR2 SNEGSKA (reference sequence). The CDR3 is made up of 13 amino acids. Trimming cost V 5 bases and J 2 bases, with 13 bases left between them. CDR3 nucleotides: TGCAGTGCTCGGCGAACCGCCACCTACGAGCAGTACTTC. This encodes CSARRTATYEQYF.

This clonotype was counted many times. This chain uses TRBV28 with TRBJ1-2, with a weak D call TRBD1 (5 bases). CDR1 and CDR2 (germline): MDHEN, SYDVKM. The CDR3 has 14 amino acids. V lost 4 bases to trimming and J lost 3 bases, with 12 bases between them. The CDR3 region is CASSSFGGHYGYTF. The CDR3 nucleotides read TGTGCCAGCAGTTCCTTCGGGGGACACTATGGCTACACCTTC.

The chain couples TRBV6-1 to TRBJ2-7; TRBD1 matches 8 bases. After removal of 6 bases from V and 10 bases from J, the junction contained 14 bases not matched to a gene. There are 14 residues in the CDR3. Germline CDR1 is MNHNS and CDR2 is SASEGT. The DNA of the CDR3 is TGTGCCAGCAGCCTAGGACAGGGACGGGGCTACCAGTACTTC. Translating it yields CASSLGQGRGYQYF.

The table lists this clonotype with many counts. This sequence joins TRBV7-2 and TRBJ2-5; the D is unclear. CDR1 is SGHTA and CDR2 is FQGNSA in the germline V gene. This CDR3 contains 12 residues. With 1 base removed from V and 5 bases from J, the gap between germline ends came to 5 bases. The CDR3 bases are TGTGCCAGCAGCTTAGAGTATGAGACCCAGTACTTC. It specifies CASSLEYETQYF.

This clonotype was recorded many times. The chain combines TRBV12-3 or TRBV12-4 with TRBJ1-2, with 9 bases matching TRBD1. The junction had 5 bases not matched to a gene; V was cut back by 1 base and J by 2 bases. The CDR3 consists of 16 residues. The CDR3 spells CASSLGGQGSNYGYTF. As DNA, the CDR3 is TGTGCCAGCAGTTTAGGGGGACAGGGATCGAACTATGGCTACACCTTC.

This clonotype has just a few counts. The gene calls are TRBV5-5 and TRBJ2-7, with D possibly being TRBD1 (6 bases). Trimming took 4 bases from V and 0 from J, leaving 14 bases between them. The CDR3 contains 15 residues. CDR1 is SGHKS, CDR2 YYEKEE, per germline (reference sequence). CDR3 sequence: CASSPEGVASYEQYF. Written as DNA, the CDR3 is TGTGCCAGCAGCCCTGAGGGGGTGGCCTCCTACGAGCAGTACTTC.

With regard to this clonotype: No conserved phenylalanine or tryptophan is present at the end of the CDR3, so a read error is the likely explanation. This chain joins TRBV19 and TRBJ2-7, with D possibly TRBD1 on 5 matching bases. The CDR3 runs to 15 residues. The germline V gene has CDR1 LNHDA and CDR2 SQIVND (reference sequence). CDR3 sequence: CARSMSPQGNYEQYL. Written as DNA, the CDR3 is TGTGCCAGAAGTATGAGTCCCCAGGGAAACTACGAGCAGTACCTC.

Notes on this clonotype: This likely stems from a read error, as it lies one base from a far larger clone. J is TRBJ1-4 and V is TRBV10-3; D gene uncertain. The germline V gene has CDR1 ENHRY and CDR2 SYGVKD. The CDR3 consists of 12 residues. V was pared by 10 bases and J by 7 bases, with 13 bases between. CDR3 in amino acids: CASSTSAEKLFF. The DNA of the CDR3 is TGTGCCAGCAGCACATCGGCTGAAAAACTGTTTTTT.

Remarks on this clonotype: A read error may explain this, as a much larger clone is one base away. The chain is built from TRBV6-1 and TRBJ1-1, with D uncertain. This CDR3 comprises 13 residues. The V and J ends lost 10 bases and 2 bases respectively, with 14 bases between them. Germline assignment: CDR1 MNHNS and CDR2 SASEGT. CDR3 sequence reads: CANSVLRNTEAFF. The CDR3 nucleotides read TGTGCCAACAGCGTTCTTCGAAACACTGAAGCTTTCTTT.

This clonotype was found many times. This chain uses TRBV5-1 with TRBJ1-1; D unclear. Germline-derived CDR1 and CDR2 are SGHRS and YFSETQ. The V and J ends lost 0 bases and 0 bases respectively, with 9 bases between them. This CDR3 has 15 amino acids. CDR3: CASSLEAGLNTEAFF. In nucleotides, the CDR3 is TGCGCCAGCAGCTTGGAGGCGGGGTTGAACACTGAAGCTTTCTTT. Complete variable domain (other parts from reference TRBV5-1 and TRBJ1-1): KAGVTQTPRYLIKTRGQQVTLSCSPISGHRSVSWYQQTPGQGLQFLFEYFSETQRNKGNFPGRFSGRQFSNSRSEMNVSTLELGDSALYLCASSLEAGLNTEAFFGQGTRLTVV.

A remark on this clonotype: At one boundary the junction diverges from the germline segment, which might be a read error. The rearrangement uses TRBV6-1 and TRBJ1-2; D is uncertain. Germline V gene data show CDR1 as MNHNS and CDR2 as SASEGT. The CDR3 is 13 residues long. CDR3 in amino acids: CASSARGVGGYTF. In nucleotides, the CDR3 is TGTGCCAGCAGTGCACGTGGGGTCGGTGGCTACACCTTT.